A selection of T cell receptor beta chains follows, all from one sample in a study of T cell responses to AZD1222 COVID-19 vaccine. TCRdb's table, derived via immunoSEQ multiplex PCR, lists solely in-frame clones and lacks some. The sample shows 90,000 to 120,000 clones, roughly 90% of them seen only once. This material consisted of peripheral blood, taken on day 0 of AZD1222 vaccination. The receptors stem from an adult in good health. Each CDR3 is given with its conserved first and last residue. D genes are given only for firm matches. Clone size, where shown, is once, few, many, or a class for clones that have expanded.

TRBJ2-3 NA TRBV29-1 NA CSGTGTWGARRDTQYF TGCAGCGGTACGGGGACCTGGGGGGCGCGGAGAGATACGCAGTATTTT
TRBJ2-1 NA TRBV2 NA CASIGGPTSYNEQFF TGTGCCAGCATAGGGGGGCCAACTTCCTACAATGAGCAGTTCTTC
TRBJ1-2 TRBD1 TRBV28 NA CASSPPGQYGYTF TGTGCCAGCAGCCCACCGGGACAGTATGGCTACACCTTC
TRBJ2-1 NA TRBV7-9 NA CASSLPPGLGSYNEQFF TGTGCCAGCAGCTTACCCCCTGGTCTGGGCTCTTACAATGAGCAGTTCTTC
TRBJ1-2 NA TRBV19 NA CASSLGSFYGYTF TGTGCCAGTAGTCTGGGTTCCTTCTATGGCTACACCTTC
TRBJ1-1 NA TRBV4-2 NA CASSQDNRADTEAFF TGTGCCAGCAGCCAAGATAACAGGGCTGACACTGAAGCTTTCTTT
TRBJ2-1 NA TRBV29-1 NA CSVDERRSSYNEQFF TGCAGCGTTGATGAGCGGAGGAGCTCCTACAATGAGCAGTTCTTC
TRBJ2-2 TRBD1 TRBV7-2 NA CASSGQANTGELFF TGTGCCAGCAGCGGACAGGCGAACACCGGGGAGCTGTTTTTT
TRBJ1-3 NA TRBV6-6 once CASSYSAGNTIYF TGTGCCAGCAGTTACTCGGCAGGAAACACCATATATTTT
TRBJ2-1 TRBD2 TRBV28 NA CATVAGVSSYNEQFF TGTGCCACCGTAGCGGGGGTAAGCTCCTACAATGAGCAGTTCTTC
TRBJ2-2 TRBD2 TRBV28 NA CASAAGGPVGELFF TGTGCCAGCGCAGCGGGAGGGCCGGTCGGGGAGCTGTTTTTT
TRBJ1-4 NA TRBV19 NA CASSTLRREGTEKLFF TGTGCCAGTAGTACCCTCCGCAGGGAGGGGACTGAAAAACTGTTTTTT
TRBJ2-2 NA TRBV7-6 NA CASSLGLGANTGELFF TGTGCCAGCAGCTTAGGGCTAGGAGCGAACACCGGGGAGCTGTTTTTT
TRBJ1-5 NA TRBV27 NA CASSFEGGGPQHF TGTGCCAGCAGTTTCGAGGGGGGCGGGCCCCAGCATTTT
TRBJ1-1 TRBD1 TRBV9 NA CASSGATGDTEAFF TGTGCCAGCAGCGGAGCAACAGGGGACACTGAAGCTTTCTTT
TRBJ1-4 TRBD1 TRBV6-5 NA CASSKWGTGSEKLFF TGTGCCAGCTCAAAATGGGGGACAGGGAGTGAAAAACTGTTTTTT
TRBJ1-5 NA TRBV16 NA CASSQGAGGNQPQHF TGTGCCAGCAGTCAAGGGGCAGGGGGCAATCAGCCCCAGCATTTT
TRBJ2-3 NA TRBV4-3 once CASSQDPARTDTQYF TGCGCCAGCAGCCAAGACCCCGCCCGCACAGATACGCAGTATTTT
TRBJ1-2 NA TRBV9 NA CASSYGGVNYGYTF TGTGCCAGCAGTTATGGTGGGGTTAACTATGGCTACACCTTC
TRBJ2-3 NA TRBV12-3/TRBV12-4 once CASSPATKDTQYF TGTGCCAGCAGTCCCGCCACTAAAGATACGCAGTATTTT